The 10 T cell receptor beta chains reported below all come from one sample, sequenced in a study of blood T cells in healthy people across ages. Combining a sample-barcoded 5' primer with a J-beta primer mix, a second PCR ran for 7 to 11 cycles. TCRdb reprocessed the 5' RACE reads via MiXCR and lists one record per CDR3 protein. This table has roughly 2 million distinct CDR3 sequences, around half appearing once. Sample: blood. These receptors were taken from a woman between 35 and 50 years old in good health.

This chain links TRBV9 with TRBJ2-5; D might be TRBD1 (5 bases). CDR3 length: 17 residues. Trimming took 4 bases from V and 3 from J, leaving 22 bases between them. Germline V gene lookup returns CDR1 SGDLS and CDR2 YYNGEE. CDR3 nucleotide sequence: TGTGCCAGCAGCACCAGACACTACCCAGGGTTAGAAGAGACCCAGTACTTC. Its protein is CASSTRHYPGLEETQYF.

The chain uses TRBV12-3 or TRBV12-4 and TRBJ1-2; D is unclear. This CDR3 contains 13 residues. Between the trimmed V and J ends, which lost 0 bases and 7 bases, there was a span of 9 bases. The CDR3: CASSLARQSGYTF. In DNA, the CDR3 is TGTGCCAGCAGTTTAGCGCGACAATCTGGCTACACCTTC.

The V call is TRBV12-3 or TRBV12-4, the J call TRBJ2-5, with TRBD1 as a possible D gene (6 bases). V was pared by 5 bases and J by 6 bases, with 13 bases between. This CDR3 has 13 amino acids. This CDR3 reads CASSTTRGKTQYF. In nucleotides, the CDR3 is TGTGCCAGCAGTACGACGAGGGGGAAGACCCAGTACTTC.

The chain couples TRBV28 to TRBJ2-5, with D tentatively TRBD1 or TRBD2 (5 bases each). The CDR3 has 15 residues. V was cut by 5 bases and J by 4 bases, with 17 bases left in between. Germline V gene sequence: CDR1 MDHEN, CDR2 SYDVKM. CDR3 bases: TGTGCCAGCAGTGTCCCGGCCGGGGCGGGAGAGACCCAGTACTTC. Translation gives CASSVPAGAGETQYF.

This clonotype was observed a handful of times. The chain recombines TRBV5-1 with TRBJ2-3; 8 bases align to TRBD2. Trimming took 1 base from V and 2 from J; bases not matched to a gene: 3. Germline V gene data show CDR1 as SGHRS and CDR2 as YFSETQ. This CDR3 contains 15 residues. CDR3: CASSLRLAITDTQYF. CDR3 nucleotides: TGCGCCAGCAGCTTGAGACTAGCGATCACAGATACGCAGTATTTT.

This clonotype was seen a handful of times. The gene calls are TRBV28 and TRBJ1-2; D might be TRBD1 (5 bases). V lost 6 bases and J 5 bases, leaving 16 bases between the germline ends. Germline V gene sequence: CDR1 MDHEN, CDR2 SYDVKM. The length of the CDR3 is 14 residues. Here the CDR3 reads CASSLSRVGYGYTF. The CDR3 region has the DNA TGTGCCAGCAGCCTATCCAGGGTAGGGTATGGCTACACCTTC.

V is TRBV28 and J is TRBJ2-7; 7 bases line up with TRBD1. This CDR3 is 15 amino acids long. In germline, CDR1 is MDHEN, CDR2 SYDVKM. Losses at the gene ends were 5 bases for V and 0 bases for J; bases not matched to a gene: 7. The CDR3 nucleotides are TGTGCCAGCAGTAGCGACAGGGAACTCTCCTACGAGCAGTACTTC. Translated, it gives CASSSDRELSYEQYF.

This clonotype turned up a few times. V and J are TRBV27 and TRBJ2-7, with 10 bases lining up with TRBD2. J was trimmed by 7 bases and V by 4 bases; bases with no gene match: 7. CDR1 is MNHEY and CDR2 is SMNVEV in the germline V gene (reference sequence). CDR3 length equals 14 residues. This chain's CDR3 is CASSSGLAQREQYF. CDR3 DNA: TGTGCCAGCAGTTCGGGACTAGCGCAGAGAGAGCAGTACTTC.

This clonotype was detected a few times. The chain links TRBV29-1 to TRBJ2-1; 7 nucleotides line up with TRBD2. CDR3 size: 14 residues. Losses at the gene ends were 7 bases for V and 8 bases for J; bases not matched to a gene: 14. Per the germline V gene, CDR1 is SQVTM and CDR2 is ANQGSEA. The CDR3 nucleotides are TGCAGCGCTGCCCGCGGGGGAAACTCCCATGAGCAGTTCTTC. It specifies CSAARGGNSHEQFF.

Turning to this clonotype: The junction departs from the called germline gene at one end, perhaps through a read error. V gene TRBV28 combines with J gene TRBJ1-6; 8 nucleotides match TRBD1. Germline V gene data show CDR1 as MDHEN and CDR2 as SYDVKM. CDR3 length: 16 residues. The CDR3 region is CASSPTGGSYNSPPHF. In DNA form, the CDR3 reads TGTGCCAGCAGTCCCACAGGGGGATCCTATAATTCACCCCCCCACTTT.